This T cell receptor (beta chain) was recovered during a study of blood T cells in healthy people across ages (dated by TCRdb to between 2014 and 2017). For the study in its entirety: In model experiments, template switching captured about one uniquely barcoded TCR beta cDNA molecule for every two T cells. The study measured age-related changes in TCR beta repertoire diversity using deep sequencing normalized with unique cDNA molecular identifiers. Donors were grouped into four age groups: young (average approximately 15 years), middle-aged (roughly 37), aged (over 55) and long-lived (around 80). To avoid experimental bias, donors of different ages were randomly spread across the sequencing lanes. The study analyzed two additional independent replicas of 1 million unique cDNA reads from the same blood draw for two donors, one aged 18 to 29 and one aged 80 or older.

The 39 donors, aged roughly 6 to 95 years, were systemically healthy Caucasian individuals from Russia. About 9.1 milliliters of peripheral blood were collected from each donor into EDTA-treated Vacutainer tubes. Ficoll-Paque density-gradient centrifugation was used to isolate PBMCs, with at least 6.5 million per sample. Total RNA was extracted from PBMCs with Trizol reagent, with at least 6 micrograms obtained per sample. For every donor, flow cytometry on a PBMC aliquot measured the percentage of naive CD45RAhigh/CD27high T cells. The method behind the library was 5' RACE. Sequencing was performed on an Illumina HiSeq 2500. A second PCR of roughly 7 to 11 cycles was performed with a sample-barcoded 5' primer and a J-beta primer mix. A unique molecular identifier was introduced onto each TCR beta cDNA molecule by a template-switch 5' adaptor carrying 12 random nucleotides. At least 2.5 million CDR3-containing paired-end reads were obtained from each sample. First-strand cDNA synthesis was performed from all RNA using the Mint cDNA synthesis kit, with priming by a TRBC-specific oligonucleotide. All cDNA was treated with uracil-DNA glycosylase and then went through a first 18-cycle PCR with the universal primers M1SS and BC2_uni_R. The authors processed their data as follows. Normalization of each sample was performed by random selection of 1 million high-quality reads, each carrying a distinct molecular identifier. Reads sharing molecular identifiers were discarded rather than binned into consensus sequences. MiTCR, set to a Q25 quality threshold and the strictest error-elimination algorithm, was used for CDR3 identification, clonotype clustering and error correction. A nonparametric unseen species model with Euler transformation was used to estimate lower-bound total TCR beta diversity. TCRdb trimmed the raw reads at Q25, called clones with MiXCR and kept productive beta chains. Rows are combined by CDR3 protein, so each entry shows the most common genes and DNA. TCRdb, rather than the study authors, made the V and J calls. Within this sample are 550,000 to 650,000 distinct CDR3 sequences, with roughly 30% of them counted one time only. 15% to 18% of the sample rests with the top ten.

This clonotype was detected a few times. Its antigen target is currently unknown. No base quality information exists; no much larger clone differs at one position. General conclusions and limits of the study: As age increased, observed TCR beta diversity per million T cells dropped in a roughly linear way, and a significant reduction was already evident by age 40. Conclusive comparison of naive and antigen-experienced compartments was prevented by the profiling of bulk unsorted PBMCs. Estimates of total diversity based on one million sequenced T cells were regarded as lower bounds and as underestimates. The CMV infection status of donors was not known, potentially confounding age-related changes in expanded clonotypes. The long-lived group showed more naive CD4+ T cells, fewer expanded clones and increased TCR diversity than the aged group, suggesting age selection. A strong correlation was found between observed TCR beta diversity and the percentage of naive T cells measured by flow cytometry.

The CDR3 goes from the cysteine to the phenylalanine over 13 residues. The read is trimmed to its CDR3 DNA, 39 bases read in frame from base 1. CDR1 and CDR2 were assigned from the germline V gene as MNHNS and SASEGT. V drops 1 base and J drops 4 bases, leaving 7 bases in between. The chain uses TRBV6-1 and TRBJ1-2, with an unclear D gene assignment. This TCR came from a woman of 80 years or more in good health. The sequenced material came from blood. The DNA sequence reads TGTGCCAGCAGTGAAGAGAGGCGCTATGGCTACACCTTC. The translation is CASSEERRYGYTF.